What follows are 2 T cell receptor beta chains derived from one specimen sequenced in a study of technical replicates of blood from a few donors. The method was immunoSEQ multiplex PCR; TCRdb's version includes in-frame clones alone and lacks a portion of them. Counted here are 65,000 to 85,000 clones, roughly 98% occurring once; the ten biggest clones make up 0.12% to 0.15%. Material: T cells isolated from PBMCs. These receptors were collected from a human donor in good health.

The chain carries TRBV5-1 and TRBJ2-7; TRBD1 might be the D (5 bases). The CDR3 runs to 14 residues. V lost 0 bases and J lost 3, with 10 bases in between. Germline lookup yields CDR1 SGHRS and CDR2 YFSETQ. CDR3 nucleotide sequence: TGCGCCAGCAGCTTGGTAGCAGGGATCTACGAGCAGTACTTC. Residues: CASSLVAGIYEQYF.

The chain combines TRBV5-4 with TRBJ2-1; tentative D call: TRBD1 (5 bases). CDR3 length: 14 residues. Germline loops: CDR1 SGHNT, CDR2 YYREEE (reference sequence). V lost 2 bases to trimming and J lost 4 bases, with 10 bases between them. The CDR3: CASSFTQGYNEQFF. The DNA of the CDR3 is TGTGCCAGCAGCTTTACCCAGGGTTACAATGAGCAGTTCTTC.